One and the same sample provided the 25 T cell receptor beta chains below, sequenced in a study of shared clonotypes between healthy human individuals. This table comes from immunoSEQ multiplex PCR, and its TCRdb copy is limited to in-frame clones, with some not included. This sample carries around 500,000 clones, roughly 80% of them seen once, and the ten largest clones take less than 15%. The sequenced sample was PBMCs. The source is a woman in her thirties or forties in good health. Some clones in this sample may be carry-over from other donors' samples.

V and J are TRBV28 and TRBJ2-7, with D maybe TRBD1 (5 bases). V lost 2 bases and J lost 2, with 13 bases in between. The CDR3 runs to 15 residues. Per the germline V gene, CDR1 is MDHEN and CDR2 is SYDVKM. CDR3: CASSLMRTLAYEQYF. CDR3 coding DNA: TGTGCCAGCAGTTTAATGAGGACACTGGCCTACGAGCAGTACTTC.

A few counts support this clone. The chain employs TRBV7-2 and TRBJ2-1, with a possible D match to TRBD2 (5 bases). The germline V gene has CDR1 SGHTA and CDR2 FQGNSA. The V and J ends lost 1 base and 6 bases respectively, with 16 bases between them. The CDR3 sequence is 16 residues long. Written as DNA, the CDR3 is TGTGCCAGCAGCTTAGGAGTCGGACTCCAGCGCAATGAGCAGTTCTTC. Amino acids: CASSLGVGLQRNEQFF.

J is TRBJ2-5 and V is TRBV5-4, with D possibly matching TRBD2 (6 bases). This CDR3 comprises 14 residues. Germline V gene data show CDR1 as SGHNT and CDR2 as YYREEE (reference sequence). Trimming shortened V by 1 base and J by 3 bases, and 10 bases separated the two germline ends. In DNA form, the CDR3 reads TGTGCCAGCAGCTTGTACCAGCGGGAAGAGACCCAGTACTTC. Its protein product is CASSLYQREETQYF. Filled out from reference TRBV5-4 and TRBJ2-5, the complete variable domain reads ETGVTQSPTHLIKTRGQQVTLRCSSQSGHNTVSWYQQALGQGPQFIFQYYREEENGRGNFPPRFSGLQFPNYSSELNVNALELDDSALYLCASSLYQREETQYFGPGTRLLVL.

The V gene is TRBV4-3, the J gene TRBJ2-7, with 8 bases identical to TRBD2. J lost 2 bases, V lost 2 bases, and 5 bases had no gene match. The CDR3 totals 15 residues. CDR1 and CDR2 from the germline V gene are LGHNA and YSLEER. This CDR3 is CASSQSPGGAYEQYF. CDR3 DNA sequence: TGCGCCAGCAGCCAATCACCCGGGGGGGCCTACGAGCAGTACTTC.

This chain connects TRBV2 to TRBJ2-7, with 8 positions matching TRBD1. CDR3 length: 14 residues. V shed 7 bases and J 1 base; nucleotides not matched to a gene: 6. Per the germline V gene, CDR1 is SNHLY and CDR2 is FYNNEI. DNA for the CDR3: TGTGCCAGCAAAAGGACAGGGAGATCCTACGAGCAGTACTTC. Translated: CASKRTGRSYEQYF.

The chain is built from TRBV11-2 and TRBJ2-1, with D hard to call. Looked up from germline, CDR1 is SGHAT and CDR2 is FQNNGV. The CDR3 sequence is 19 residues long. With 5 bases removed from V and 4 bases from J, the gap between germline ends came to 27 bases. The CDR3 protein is CASSPWKDTVVYWYNEQFF. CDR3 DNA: TGTGCCAGCAGCCCTTGGAAAGATACCGTGGTCTATTGGTACAATGAGCAGTTCTTC.

CDR3 protein: CATSREPTGFTEAFF. CDR3 in DNA: TGTGCCACCAGCAGAGAACCGACAGGGTTCACTGAAGCTTTCTTT. The chain combines TRBV15 with TRBJ1-1; 7 positions match TRBD1. The CDR3 sequence is 15 residues long. V lost 0 bases and J lost 4; bases outside the gene matches: 5. The V gene's germline CDR1 is LNHNV and CDR2 YYDKDF (reference sequence). Based on the CDR3 plus reference TRBV15 and TRBJ1-1, the full variable domain is DAMVIQNPRYQVTQFGKPVTLSCSQTLNHNVMYWYQQKSSQAPKLLFHYYDKDFNNEADTPDNFQSRRPNTSFCFLDIRSPGLGDTAMYLCATSREPTGFTEAFFGQGTRLTVV.

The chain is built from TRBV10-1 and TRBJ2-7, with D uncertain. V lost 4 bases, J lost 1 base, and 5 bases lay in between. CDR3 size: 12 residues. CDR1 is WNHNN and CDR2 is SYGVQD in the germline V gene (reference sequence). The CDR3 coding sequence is TGCGCCAGCAGTGGGGCTTCCTACGAGCAGTACTTC. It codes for CASSGASYEQYF.

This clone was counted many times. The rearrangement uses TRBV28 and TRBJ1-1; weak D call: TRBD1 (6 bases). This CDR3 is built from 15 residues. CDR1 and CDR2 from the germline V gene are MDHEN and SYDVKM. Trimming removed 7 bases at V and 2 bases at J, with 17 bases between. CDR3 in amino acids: CASTTPGDINTEAFF. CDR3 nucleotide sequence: TGTGCCAGCACCACCCCGGGGGACATAAACACTGAAGCTTTCTTT.

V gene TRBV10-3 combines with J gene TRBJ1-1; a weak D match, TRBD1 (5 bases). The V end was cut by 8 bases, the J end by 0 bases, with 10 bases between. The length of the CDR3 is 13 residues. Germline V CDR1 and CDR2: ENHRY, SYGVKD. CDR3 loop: CAIRGFMNTEAFF. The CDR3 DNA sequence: TGTGCCATCCGGGGCTTTATGAACACTGAAGCTTTCTTT.

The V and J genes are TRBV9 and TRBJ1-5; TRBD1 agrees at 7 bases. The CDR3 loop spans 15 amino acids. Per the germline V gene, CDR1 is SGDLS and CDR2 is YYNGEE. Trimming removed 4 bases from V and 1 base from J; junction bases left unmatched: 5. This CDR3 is CASSYRGLSNQPQHF. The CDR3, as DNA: TGTGCCAGCAGCTACAGGGGATTGAGCAATCAGCCCCAGCATTTT.

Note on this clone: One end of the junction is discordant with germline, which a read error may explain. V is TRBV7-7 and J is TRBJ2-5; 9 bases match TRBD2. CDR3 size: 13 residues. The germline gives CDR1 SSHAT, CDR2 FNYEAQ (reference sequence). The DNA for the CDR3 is TGTGCCAGCAGCGTAGCGGGAGAAGAGACCCAGTACTTC. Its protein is CASSVAGEETQYF.

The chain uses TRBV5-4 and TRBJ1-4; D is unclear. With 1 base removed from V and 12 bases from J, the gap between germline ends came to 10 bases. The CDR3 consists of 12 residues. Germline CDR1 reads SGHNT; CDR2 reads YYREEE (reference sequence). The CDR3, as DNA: TGTGCCAGCAGCTTGAAAGGGTCGGAACTGTTTTTT. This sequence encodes CASSLKGSELFF.

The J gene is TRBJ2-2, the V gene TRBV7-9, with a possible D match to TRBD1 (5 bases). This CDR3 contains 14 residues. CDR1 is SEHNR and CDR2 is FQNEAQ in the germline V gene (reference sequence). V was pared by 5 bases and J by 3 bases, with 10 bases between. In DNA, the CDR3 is TGTGCCAGCAGCAAACAGGCTTACACCGGGGAGCTGTTTTTT. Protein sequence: CASSKQAYTGELFF.

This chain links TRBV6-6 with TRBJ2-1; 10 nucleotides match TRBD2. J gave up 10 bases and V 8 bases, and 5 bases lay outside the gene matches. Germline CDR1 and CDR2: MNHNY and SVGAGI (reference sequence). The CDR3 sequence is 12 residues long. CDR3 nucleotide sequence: TGTGCCAGCGGACTAGCGGCCCTAGAGCAGTTCTTC. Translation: CASGLAALEQFF.

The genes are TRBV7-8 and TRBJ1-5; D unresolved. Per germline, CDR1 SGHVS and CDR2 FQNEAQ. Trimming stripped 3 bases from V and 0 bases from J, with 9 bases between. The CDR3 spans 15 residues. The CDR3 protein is CASSFFADSNQPQHF. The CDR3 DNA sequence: TGTGCCAGCAGCTTTTTTGCAGATAGCAATCAGCCCCAGCATTTT.

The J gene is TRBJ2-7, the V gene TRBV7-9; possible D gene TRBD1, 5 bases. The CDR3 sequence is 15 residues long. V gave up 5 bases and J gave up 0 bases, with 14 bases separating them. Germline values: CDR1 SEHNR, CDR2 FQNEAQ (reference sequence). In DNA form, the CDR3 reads TGTGCCAGCAGCCAGACGCCAAGGGGCTCCTACGAGCAGTACTTC. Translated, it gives CASSQTPRGSYEQYF. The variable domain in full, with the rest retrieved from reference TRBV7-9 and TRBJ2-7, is DTGVSQNPRHKITKRGQNVTFRCDPISEHNRLYWYRQTLGQGPEFLTYFQNEAQLEKSRLLSDRFSAERPKGSFSTLEIQRTEQGDSAMYLCASSQTPRGSYEQYFGPGTRLTVT.

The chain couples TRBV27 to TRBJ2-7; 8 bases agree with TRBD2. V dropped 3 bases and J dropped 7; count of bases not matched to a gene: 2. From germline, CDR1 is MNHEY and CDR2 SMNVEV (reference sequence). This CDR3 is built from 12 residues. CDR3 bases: TGTGCCAGCAGTTTTATAGCGGGGGAGCAGTACTTC. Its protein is CASSFIAGEQYF.

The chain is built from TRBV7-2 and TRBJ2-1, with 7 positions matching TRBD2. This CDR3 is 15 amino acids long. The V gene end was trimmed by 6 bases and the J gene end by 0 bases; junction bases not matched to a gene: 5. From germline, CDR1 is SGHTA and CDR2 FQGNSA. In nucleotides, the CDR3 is TGTGCCAGCAGACCCACGGGGGGCTCCTACAATGAGCAGTTCTTC. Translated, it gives CASRPTGGSYNEQFF.

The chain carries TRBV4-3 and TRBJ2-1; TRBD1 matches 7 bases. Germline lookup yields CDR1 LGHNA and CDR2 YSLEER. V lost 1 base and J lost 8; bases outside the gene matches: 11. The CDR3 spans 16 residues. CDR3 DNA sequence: TGCGCCAGCAGCCAAGTTCAGGGGGATTTTTGGGATGAGCAGTTCTTC. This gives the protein CASSQVQGDFWDEQFF.

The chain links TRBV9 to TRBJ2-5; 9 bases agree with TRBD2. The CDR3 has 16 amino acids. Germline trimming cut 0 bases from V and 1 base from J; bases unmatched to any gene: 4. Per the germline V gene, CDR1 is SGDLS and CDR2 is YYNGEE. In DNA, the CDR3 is TGTGCCAGCAGCGTAGCGGCTAGCGGGACCCAAGAGACCCAGTACTTC. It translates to CASSVAASGTQETQYF.

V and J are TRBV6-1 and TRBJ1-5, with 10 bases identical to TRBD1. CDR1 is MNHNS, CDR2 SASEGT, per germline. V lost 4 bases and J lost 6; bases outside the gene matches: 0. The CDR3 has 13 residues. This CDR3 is CASSGDRGQPQHF. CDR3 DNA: TGTGCCAGCAGTGGGGACAGGGGTCAGCCCCAGCATTTT.

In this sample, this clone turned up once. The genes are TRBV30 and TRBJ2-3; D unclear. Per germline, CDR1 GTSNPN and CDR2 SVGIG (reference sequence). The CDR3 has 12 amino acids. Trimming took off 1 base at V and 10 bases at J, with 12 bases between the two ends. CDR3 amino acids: CAWSGTGGAQYF. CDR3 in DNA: TGTGCCTGGAGTGGGACCGGCGGTGCGCAGTATTTT. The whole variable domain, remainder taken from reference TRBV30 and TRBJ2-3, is SQTIHQWPATLVQPVGSPLSLECTVEGTSNPNLYWYRQAAGRGLQLLFYSVGIGQISSEVPQNLSASRPQDRQFILSSKKLLLSDSGFYLCAWSGTGGAQYFGPGTRLTVL.

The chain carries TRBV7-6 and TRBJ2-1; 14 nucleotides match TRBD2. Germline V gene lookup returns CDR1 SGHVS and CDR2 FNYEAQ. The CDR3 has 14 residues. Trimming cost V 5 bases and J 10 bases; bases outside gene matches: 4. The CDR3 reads CASSPGLAGDEQFF. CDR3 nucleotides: TGTGCCAGCAGCCCGGGACTAGCGGGAGACGAGCAGTTCTTC.

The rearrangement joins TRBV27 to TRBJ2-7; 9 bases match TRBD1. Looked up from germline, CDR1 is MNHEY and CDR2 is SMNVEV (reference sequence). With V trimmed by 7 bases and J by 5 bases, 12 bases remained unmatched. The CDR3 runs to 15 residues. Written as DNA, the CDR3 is TGTGCCAGCAAACCCTGGGACAGGGATCCCCACGAGCAGTACTTC. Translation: CASKPWDRDPHEQYF.